This section outlines one TCR beta chain sequence together with its context. The antigen is unknown. These data belong to a study of cytomegalovirus exposure and HLA in healthy donors. Study findings and constraints: Most of the TCR beta V segments (in an earlier analysis) were productive either about 87% or about 30% of the time.

Vbeta (60) and Jbeta (13) primers were used in the PCR. The assay was immunoSEQ multiplex PCR, and TCRdb's table has in-frame clones only and misses some. Its clone listing holds around 210,000 clones. CDR3 length: 16 amino acids. Germline CDR1 is SGHRS and CDR2 is YFSETQ. Unmatched junction bases numbered 10, after V lost 0 bases and J lost 7 bases. The sequenced sample consisted of PBMCs. V usage is TRBV5-1 and J usage is TRBJ2-1, with TRBD2 identical over 7 bases. The receptor was isolated from a young woman in good health and CMV-seropositive. CDR3 DNA: TGCGCCAGCAGCTTGGTGGTCGGGCAGGGAGGGAATGAGCAGTTCTTC. It is translated as CASSLVVGQGGNEQFF.